The 30 T cell receptor beta chains below all came from one sample that was sequenced in a study of blood T cell repertoires in COVID-19. Method: immunoSEQ multiplex PCR; TCRdb's copy keeps in-frame clones and lacks some. The sample records fewer than 250,000 clones, 84% being singletons. The sample comprised PBMCs or T cells enriched from blood (not recorded which). The origin of the receptors is a woman in her 40s who had recovered from COVID-19.

This clone was seen a few times. The gene calls are TRBV2 and TRBJ1-2; 12 positions agree with TRBD1. CDR3 length: 14 amino acids. V gave up 6 bases and J gave up 8 bases; unmatched junction bases: 7. Germline CDR1 is SNHLY and CDR2 is FYNNEI. The CDR3 reads CASRGDRGRSGYTF. CDR3 DNA: TGTGCCAGCAGGGGGGACAGGGGGCGAAGCGGCTACACCTTC.

This clone was recorded only once. The chain recombines TRBV12-5 with TRBJ2-1; D gene uncertain. Germline V CDR1 and CDR2: LGHNT, FRNRAP. Trimming shortened V by 7 bases and J by 0 bases, and 10 bases separated the two germline ends. The CDR3 extends over 14 amino acids. CDR3 bases: TGTGCTAGTGTTCTTTCGAGCTCCTACAATGAGCAGTTCTTC. Translated: CASVLSSSYNEQFF.

The CDR3 DNA follows: TGTGCCAGCAGCGCGACGACAGGAGGCTACACCTTC. Protein: CASSATTGGYTF. V and J are TRBV7-6 and TRBJ1-2, with D perhaps matching TRBD1 (6 bases). The CDR3 extends over 12 amino acids. The ends were cut back, 5 bases at V and 8 bases at J, with 12 bases in the middle. Germline V gene lookup returns CDR1 SGHVS and CDR2 FNYEAQ.

The genes are TRBV5-5 and TRBJ1-6; tentative D call: TRBD1 (5 bases). Trimming left V 0 bases short and J 9 bases short, with 19 bases between. In germline, CDR1 is SGHKS, CDR2 YYEKEE (reference sequence). The CDR3 totals 17 residues. CDR3 region: CASSLDLRVGGFSPLHF. CDR3 DNA sequence: TGTGCCAGCAGCTTGGACCTCAGGGTAGGAGGGTTTTCACCCCTCCACTTT.

This clone has just one count. The V and J genes are TRBV29-1 and TRBJ2-5, with TRBD2 as a possible D gene (6 bases). Germline values: CDR1 SQVTM, CDR2 ANQGSEA. The CDR3 has 13 residues. Trimming removed 6 bases at V and 3 bases at J, with 14 bases between. CDR3 coding DNA: TGCAGCGTCCGATCTGGGGGGAAAGAGACCCAGTACTTC. This codes for CSVRSGGKETQYF.

This clone was detected a few times. The genes are TRBV11-2 and TRBJ1-2, with 7 positions matching TRBD1. CDR1 is SGHAT and CDR2 is FQNNGV in the germline V gene. The CDR3 sequence is 13 residues long. Trimming took 3 bases from V and 4 from J; bases not matched to a gene: 2. In nucleotides, the CDR3 is TGTGCCAGCAGCTTTGGACAGGCCTATGGCTACACCTTC. Translated, it gives CASSFGQAYGYTF.

This chain links TRBV7-8 with TRBJ2-7; D is perhaps TRBD2 (5 bases). The V end lost 1 base, the J end lost 3 bases, and 13 bases lay between the germline ends. The CDR3 covers 15 residues. The germline gives CDR1 SGHVS, CDR2 FQNEAQ. The CDR3 region is CASSLVSGVGYEQYV. DNA of the CDR3: TGTGCCAGCAGCTTAGTTTCCGGGGTTGGCTACGAGCAGTACGTC.

The chain has TRBV27 and TRBJ2-3; D remains unclear. V shed 2 bases and J shed 5 bases, with 8 bases lying between them. The germline V gene has CDR1 MNHEY and CDR2 SMNVEV (reference sequence). The CDR3 length is 13 residues. Here the CDR3 DNA reads TGTGCCAGCAGTTTAATGAGAGGAGATACGCAGTATTTT. This encodes CASSLMRGDTQYF.

CDR3 loop: CSVVVGDSYEQYF. The CDR3, as DNA: TGCAGCGTTGTGGTCGGAGACTCCTACGAGCAGTACTTC. The V call is TRBV29-1, the J call TRBJ2-7; D gene ambiguous. The ends were cut back, 4 bases at V and 0 bases at J, with 10 bases in the middle. The CDR3 is 13 residues long. The germline CDR1 and CDR2 sequences are SQVTM and ANQGSEA.

V is TRBV5-4 and J is TRBJ1-2; 8 bases are shared with TRBD1. The V and J ends lost 0 bases and 4 bases, in that order; junction bases with no gene match: 5. Germline CDR1 and CDR2: SGHNT and YYREEE (reference sequence). The CDR3 is made up of 15 amino acids. The CDR3 DNA is TGTGCCAGCAGCTTGGCCAGACAGGGGTTCTATGGCTACACCTTC. It is translated as CASSLARQGFYGYTF.

The gene calls are TRBV5-6 and TRBJ1-5; 10 bases fit TRBD1. The V and J ends lost 2 bases and 7 bases, in that order; junction bases with no gene match: 6. Germline V gene lookup returns CDR1 SGHDT and CDR2 YYEEEE. CDR3 length equals 15 residues. This CDR3 reads CASSFGTGDTQPQHF. CDR3 DNA: TGTGCCAGCAGCTTCGGGACAGGGGATACCCAGCCCCAGCATTTT.

The gene calls are TRBV7-2 and TRBJ1-6; tentatively, D is TRBD1 (6 bases). This CDR3 has 18 amino acids. V was shortened by 4 bases and J by 0 bases, with 16 bases between the two germline ends. In germline, CDR1 is SGHTA, CDR2 FQGNSA. The CDR3 nucleotides are TGTGCCAGCAGCTCGGGACACGGCACAAACTCCTATAATTCACCCCTCCACTTT. Translating gives CASSSGHGTNSYNSPLHF. Full variable domain (missing parts from reference TRBV7-2 and TRBJ1-6): GAGVSQSPSNKVTEKGKDVELRCDPISGHTALYWYRQSLGQGLEFLIYFQGNSAPDKSGLPSDRFSAERTGGSVSTLTIQRTQQEDSAVYLCASSSGHGTNSYNSPLHFGNGTRLTVT.

The rearrangement uses TRBV9 and TRBJ1-1, with no clear D. Germline lookup yields CDR1 SGDLS and CDR2 YYNGEE. This CDR3 has 13 amino acids. Trimming cost V 1 base and J 3 bases, with 7 bases left between them. In DNA, the CDR3 is TGTGCCAGCAGCGTAACAACAGACACTGAAGCTTTCTTT. This encodes CASSVTTDTEAFF.

The V and J genes are TRBV4-1 and TRBJ2-7; 9 nucleotides align to TRBD2. CDR3 size: 16 residues. The V gene's germline CDR1 is MGHRA and CDR2 YSYEKL. With 1 base clipped from V and 0 bases from J, the junction kept 4 bases outside the gene matches. CDR3 nucleotides: TGCGCCAGCAGCCAAGGACTAGCGGATCCCTCCTACGAGCAGTACTTC. This gives the protein CASSQGLADPSYEQYF.

The gene calls are TRBV11-2 and TRBJ2-3; D remains unclear. Germline CDR1 reads SGHAT; CDR2 reads FQNNGV. The ends were cut back, 1 base at V and 4 bases at J, with 15 bases in the middle. The CDR3 is 16 amino acids. CDR3 residues: CASSLAGWSQADTQYF. DNA for the CDR3: TGTGCCAGCAGCTTAGCCGGGTGGTCCCAAGCAGATACGCAGTATTTT.

The chain joins TRBV15 to TRBJ2-2; 7 bases are shared with TRBD2. Germline CDR1 and CDR2: LNHNV and YYDKDF (reference sequence). CDR3 length: 16 amino acids. J was trimmed by 0 bases and V by 5 bases; bases with no gene match: 6. The CDR3 region is CATSGRAGSNTGELFF. The CDR3 DNA reads TGTGCCACCAGCGGGAGGGCAGGCTCGAACACCGGGGAGCTGTTTTTT.

The chain employs TRBV5-1 and TRBJ2-1, with 9 bases identical to TRBD2. J lost 0 bases, V lost 1 base, and 2 bases had no gene match. The germline CDR1 and CDR2 sequences are SGHRS and YFSETQ. The CDR3 extends over 16 amino acids. The DNA of the CDR3 is TGCGCCAGCAGCTTGAGTAGCGGGAGCTCCTACAATGAGCAGTTCTTC. Its translation is CASSLSSGSSYNEQFF.

The CDR3 coding sequence is TGTGCCAGCAGCTTGAAGCGCGTCGATCAGCCCCAGCATTTT. Residues: CASSLKRVDQPQHF. This chain connects TRBV5-8 to TRBJ1-5; D remains ambiguous. Germline lookup yields CDR1 SGHTS and CDR2 YDEGEE. CDR3 length: 14 amino acids. Trimming pared 1 base from V and 5 bases from J, leaving 10 bases between.

The chain recombines TRBV29-1 with TRBJ2-3, with 7 bases aligning to TRBD1. Unmatched junction bases numbered 11, after V lost 0 bases and J lost 8 bases. The germline CDR1 and CDR2 sequences are SQVTM and ANQGSEA. The CDR3 has 15 amino acids. The CDR3 loop reads CSVEDPKRGQGTQYF. CDR3 DNA: TGCAGCGTTGAAGATCCGAAGAGGGGGCAAGGTACGCAGTATTTT.

The rearrangement uses TRBV30 and TRBJ2-6, with a possible D match to TRBD1 (5 bases). The CDR3 is 17 amino acids. V was cut by 0 bases and J by 0 bases, with 12 bases left in between. CDR1 GTSNPN and CDR2 SVGIG come from the germline V gene (reference sequence). The DNA for the CDR3 is TGTGCCTGGAGTGTGTATAAGGACACCTCTGGGGCCAACGTCCTGACTTTC. It specifies CAWSVYKDTSGANVLTF.

The V call is TRBV10-1, the J call TRBJ2-1; 11 nucleotides align to TRBD2. The CDR3 loop spans 17 amino acids. J gave up 7 bases and V 5 bases, and 13 bases lay outside the gene matches. Germline assignment: CDR1 WNHNN and CDR2 SYGVQD (reference sequence). Here the CDR3 DNA reads TGCGCCAGCAGTCCCGCGGGGTTAGCGGGAGGGCCAAATGAGCAGTTCTTC. Its protein is CASSPAGLAGGPNEQFF.

The chain employs TRBV19 and TRBJ1-1; D is uncertain. V was trimmed by 6 bases and J by 3 bases, leaving 5 bases between them. This CDR3 has 11 amino acids. Germline values: CDR1 LNHDA, CDR2 SQIVND (reference sequence). In nucleotides, the CDR3 is TGTGCCAGTAGCCGGGACACTGAAGCTTTCTTT. As protein: CASSRDTEAFF. Combining the CDR3 with reference TRBV19 and TRBJ1-1 gives the whole variable domain DGGITQSPKYLFRKEGQNVTLSCEQNLNHDAMYWYRQDPGQGLRLIYYSQIVNDFQKGDIAEGYSVSREKKESFPLTVTSAQKNPTAFYLCASSRDTEAFFGQGTRLTVV.

J is TRBJ2-7 and V is TRBV7-9, with a tentative D call TRBD1 (5 bases). Germline V lookup: CDR1 SEHNR, CDR2 FQNEAQ (reference sequence). Trimming stripped 2 bases from V and 5 bases from J, with 19 bases between. The CDR3 spans 16 residues. The CDR3 sequence: CASSLKGQAGHNEQYF. In nucleotides, the CDR3 is TGTGCCAGCAGCTTAAAGGGCCAGGCAGGGCACAACGAGCAGTACTTC.

The chain has TRBV20-1 and TRBJ2-1; D is undetermined. This CDR3 has 11 amino acids. Germline lookup yields CDR1 DFQATT and CDR2 SNEGSKA (reference sequence). V lost 5 bases to trimming and J lost 9 bases, with 11 bases between them. CDR3 nucleotides: TGCAGTGCTCGAGCGCTAGGTGAGCAGTTCTTC. This encodes CSARALGEQFF.

This chain joins TRBV19 and TRBJ1-2; 12 bases are shared with TRBD1. Losses at the gene ends were 1 base for V and 8 bases for J; bases not matched to a gene: 8. Germline V lookup: CDR1 LNHDA, CDR2 SQIVND (reference sequence). CDR3 length: 16 amino acids. The CDR3 bases are TGTGCCAGTAGTATAGTACCGGGACAGGGGGCGCGGGGCTACACCTTC. It encodes CASSIVPGQGARGYTF.

A few counts support this clone. The CDR3 sequence is CASRHRDRGERQPQHF. For the CDR3, the DNA is TGTGCCAGCAGGCACCGGGACAGGGGAGAGAGGCAGCCCCAGCATTTT. The rearrangement links TRBV7-2 to TRBJ1-5, with 10 positions matching TRBD1. The V gene end was trimmed by 6 bases and the J gene end by 7 bases; junction bases not matched to a gene: 12. The CDR3 spans 16 residues. Per the germline V gene, CDR1 is SGHTA and CDR2 is FQGNSA.

In its sample, this clone was seen a few times. The V and J genes are TRBV12-3 or TRBV12-4 and TRBJ2-2; D call uncertain. Trimming pared 3 bases from V and 8 bases from J, leaving 7 bases between. The CDR3 covers 12 residues. The CDR3 DNA reads TGTGCCAGCAGTTTTCTGAGGGGGGAGCTGTTTTTT. Amino acids: CASSFLRGELFF.

The chain carries TRBV7-9 and TRBJ1-2, with D perhaps matching TRBD1 (5 bases). V lost 5 bases, J lost 0 bases, and 25 bases lay in between. The CDR3 contains 19 residues. From germline, CDR1 is SEHNR and CDR2 FQNEAQ (reference sequence). The CDR3 sequence: CASSPKVGTRRGANYGYTF. The DNA for the CDR3 is TGTGCCAGCAGCCCGAAAGTCGGGACCCGGCGGGGAGCTAACTATGGCTACACCTTC.

This clone was found once. This chain links TRBV7-8 with TRBJ1-4, with D possibly TRBD1 on 5 matching bases. The germline V and J ends were trimmed by 6 bases and 4 bases, with 18 bases remaining between them. This CDR3 region has 16 residues. Germline lookup yields CDR1 SGHVS and CDR2 FQNEAQ. CDR3 sequence reads: CASSYSGIILNEKLFF. The CDR3 nucleotides are TGTGCCAGCAGTTATTCAGGGATCATCCTTAATGAAAAACTGTTTTTT.

This clone appeared once. The V call is TRBV19, the J call TRBJ2-1; 12 nucleotides line up with TRBD2. The CDR3 has 17 residues. The V gene's germline CDR1 is LNHDA and CDR2 SQIVND (reference sequence). J gave up 7 bases and V 5 bases, and 12 bases lay outside the gene matches. CDR3 sequence (DNA): TGTGCCAGTAGTCCCAGCGGACTAGCGGGAATAGCGAATGAGCAGTTCTTC. Encoded protein: CASSPSGLAGIANEQFF.